The 17 T cell receptor beta chains presented below share a single source sample, sequenced in a study of T-cell memory formation after mild COVID-19. From the 5' RACE reads, TCRdb called clonotypes with MiXCR, one entry per CDR3 protein. The repertoire holds around 320,000 distinct CDR3 sequences, more than 13% seen once, with approximately 22% in the top ten. Sequencing used PBMCs or a T cell subset sorted from them (not recorded which). Receptors originate from a man younger than 30 who had mild COVID-19 (a few samples of this study predate the infection). Cell type and time point are not known.

This clonotype was observed a few times. The V and J genes are TRBV4-1 and TRBJ2-3, with TRBD2 matching over 7 bases. The ends lost 8 bases at V and 0 bases at J; junction bases unmatched: 8. CDR1 and CDR2 (germline): MGHRA, YSYEKL. The CDR3 totals 15 residues. The CDR3 loop is CASGKAGPSTDTQYF. The CDR3 bases are TGCGCCAGCGGCAAAGCGGGACCTAGCACAGATACGCAGTATTTT.

This clonotype occurred a few times. The chain links TRBV5-1 to TRBJ1-5, with D maybe TRBD1 (5 bases). From germline, CDR1 is SGHRS and CDR2 YFSETQ. V gave up 4 bases and J gave up 4 bases, with 15 bases separating them. The CDR3 runs to 15 residues. The DNA for the CDR3 is TGCGCCAGCAGCGAGCTGGGGGGGAGGAATCAGCCCCAGCATTTT. Its protein is CASSELGGRNQPQHF.

The rearrangement joins TRBV12-3 or TRBV12-4 to TRBJ2-4; 11 nucleotides align to TRBD2. J lost 15 bases, V lost 3 bases, and 10 bases had no gene match. CDR3 length equals 14 residues. This CDR3 is CASSFLGLAGGTYF. CDR3 in DNA: TGTGCCAGCAGTTTTCTCGGCTTAGCGGGGGGGACGTACTTC.

CDR3 residues: CASSLDRARVGELFF. In DNA, the CDR3 is TGTGCCAGCAGCCTTGACAGGGCTCGGGTCGGGGAGCTGTTTTTT. This rearrangement joins TRBV27 to TRBJ2-2; 7 nucleotides agree with TRBD1. The CDR3 runs 15 residues. V was clipped by 6 bases and J by 7 bases; unmatched bases: 11. Germline V lookup: CDR1 MNHEY, CDR2 SMNVEV (reference sequence).

The chain has TRBV12-3 or TRBV12-4 and TRBJ1-5; D is ambiguous. V dropped 7 bases and J dropped 0 bases, with 10 bases sitting between them. The CDR3 runs to 14 residues. The DNA for the CDR3 is TGTGCCAGCACCCAAATGGATAGCAATCAGCCCCAGCATTTT. The encoded protein is CASTQMDSNQPQHF.

This chain uses TRBV5-6 with TRBJ2-7; the D gene could be TRBD1 or TRBD2 (5 bases each). The CDR3 consists of 15 residues. Deletions cut 3 bases from V and 3 bases from J, with 16 bases between. Germline CDR1 is SGHDT and CDR2 is YYEEEE. DNA of the CDR3: TGTGCCAGCAGCTCCGGACCGGGACCCCGCTACGAGCAGTACGTC. This encodes CASSSGPGPRYEQYV.

The chain links TRBV12-3 or TRBV12-4 to TRBJ1-6, with 7 bases identical to TRBD1. The V segment lost 3 bases and the J segment 6 bases; nucleotides outside the gene matches: 2. The CDR3 is 14 amino acids. The CDR3 protein is CASSLGQFNSPLHF. The CDR3 coding sequence is TGTGCCAGCAGTTTGGGACAGTTTAATTCACCCCTCCACTTT.

This clonotype has only a few counts. The CDR3 nucleotides read TGTGCCAGCAGCTTGGGACTAGGATGGGTTAGTACAGATACGCAGTATTTT. Translation gives CASSLGLGWVSTDTQYF. The genes are TRBV5-5 and TRBJ2-3; tentative D call: TRBD2 (6 bases). From germline, CDR1 is SGHKS and CDR2 YYEKEE (reference sequence). Trimming removed 0 bases at V and 3 bases at J, with 17 bases between. This CDR3 contains 17 residues.

The J gene is TRBJ1-6, the V gene TRBV7-6, with TRBD1 identical over 7 bases. Germline trimming cut 0 bases from V and 7 bases from J; bases unmatched to any gene: 3. CDR1 is SGHVS, CDR2 FNYEAQ, per germline. CDR3 length: 15 amino acids. CDR3 nucleotides: TGTGCCAGCAGCTTAGCGGGGACAGAAAATTCACCCCTCCACTTT. Its protein product is CASSLAGTENSPLHF.

The gene calls are TRBV14 and TRBJ2-5, with D possibly matching TRBD2 (6 bases). V was pared by 4 bases and J by 5 bases, with 14 bases between. CDR3 size: 14 residues. Germline lookup yields CDR1 SGHDN and CDR2 FVKESK. Here the CDR3 reads CASSRLEGEETQYF. The CDR3 nucleotides are TGTGCCAGCAGCCGACTGGAGGGAGAGGAGACCCAGTACTTC. Full variable domain (remainder filled in from reference TRBV14 and TRBJ2-5): EAGVTQFPSHSVIEKGQTVTLRCDPISGHDNLYWYRRVMGKEIKFLLHFVKESKQDESGMPNNRFLAERTGGTYSTLKVQPAELEDSGVYFCASSRLEGEETQYFGPGTRLLVL.

This clonotype was seen only a few times. This chain joins TRBV6-2 or TRBV6-3 and TRBJ2-2, with 10 positions matching TRBD2. V shed 1 base and J 7 bases; nucleotides not matched to a gene: 12. The germline V gene encodes CDR1 MNHEY and CDR2 SVGEGT. The CDR3 totals 18 residues. The CDR3 protein is CASSYFGAGGPSRGELFF. CDR3 sequence (DNA): TGTGCCAGCAGTTACTTCGGAGCGGGGGGGCCTTCCCGCGGGGAGCTGTTTTTT.

The V gene is TRBV6-5, the J gene TRBJ1-6; D is possibly TRBD1 (5 bases). Trimming stripped 0 bases from V and 5 bases from J, with 11 bases between. The germline V gene encodes CDR1 MNHEY and CDR2 SVGAGI. The length of the CDR3 is 16 residues. Here the CDR3 reads CASSYSTETDNSPLHF. The CDR3 DNA reads TGTGCCAGCAGTTACTCGACCGAGACAGATAATTCACCCCTCCACTTT.

This clonotype has only a few counts. This chain connects TRBV6-5 to TRBJ2-7; D gene uncertain. V shed 10 bases and J shed 2 bases, with 12 bases lying between them. CDR1 MNHEY and CDR2 SVGAGI come from the germline V gene. The length of the CDR3 is 12 residues. The CDR3: CATTDGTYEQYF. The DNA for the CDR3 is TGTGCCACCACGGACGGCACCTACGAGCAGTACTTC.

This clonotype appeared a single time. This sequence may be a read error, since a much larger clone differs from it by one base. The chain uses TRBV7-2 and TRBJ1-5, with D tentatively TRBD1 (6 bases). The CDR3 has 13 amino acids. Germline CDR1 SGHTA, CDR2 FQGNSA. The CDR3 nucleotides are TGTGCCAGCAGCCCAGGGGTCGATCAGCACCAGCATTTT. Its protein is CASSPGVDQHQHF. Full variable domain (missing parts from reference TRBV7-2 and TRBJ1-5): GAGVSQSPSNKVTEKGKDVELRCDPISGHTALYWYRQSLGQGLEFLIYFQGNSAPDKSGLPSDRFSAERTGGSVSTLTIQRTQQEDSAVYLCASSPGVDQHQHFGDGTRLSIL.

The chain links TRBV29-1 to TRBJ2-7, with TRBD1 identical over 8 bases. The germline V gene has CDR1 SQVTM and CDR2 ANQGSEA. V was pared by 5 bases and J by 7 bases, with 7 bases of the junction left unmatched. The CDR3 is 12 residues long. The CDR3 coding sequence is TGCAGCGTTTTGGACAGGGTGGGGGAGCAGTACTTC. It specifies CSVLDRVGEQYF.

With regard to this clonotype: This may arise from a read error, as a much more abundant clone is one base away. The chain uses TRBV5-4 and TRBJ2-5; TRBD2 matches 8 bases. The germline gives CDR1 SGHNT, CDR2 YYREEE (reference sequence). CDR3 length: 14 residues. V lost 4 bases to trimming and J lost 2 bases; unmatched junction nucleotides: 4. The CDR3 region has the DNA TGTGCCAGCAGCGCGGTAGCGGGGCAAGAGACCCAGTACTTC. It translates to CASSAVAGQETQYF.

The chain employs TRBV10-3 and TRBJ1-2; TRBD1 is a possible D gene (5 bases). CDR1 and CDR2 from the germline V gene are ENHRY and SYGVKD. This CDR3 spans 14 amino acids. V was trimmed by 0 bases and J by 2 bases, leaving 7 bases between them. CDR3 nucleotides: TGTGCCATCAGTGAGTCGTGGGGCAACTATGGCTACACCTTC. Translating gives CAISESWGNYGYTF.